This TCR beta chain stems from a study of tumor and adjacent non-tumor tissue in lung cancer. Study background: Stage I to III disease affected approximately 11 men and 5 women aged roughly 31 to 80.

Findings and limits, study-wide: Top 100 clones took a larger repertoire share in normal lung. Significantly higher TCR diversity was found in tumor than normal lung.

Three rounds of nested PCR, following a modified ARM-PCR protocol, produced the TCRbeta library. TCRdb itself ran the multiplex PCR reads through MiXCR, one entry per CDR3 protein. The repertoire holds 200,000 to 250,000 distinct CDR3 sequences, 70% to 75% seen once, with roughly a quarter in the top ten. A remark on this clonotype: Antigen specificity is unknown. An end of the junction does not agree with germline; a read error may underlie this.

The CDR3 is made up of 15 amino acids. Germline V gene sequence: CDR1 WNHNN, CDR2 SYGVQD (reference sequence). RNA was extracted from bulk tissue without any cell sorting. The sequencing sample was made of lung tumor tissue. The genes are TRBV10-1 and TRBJ1-1; D remains ambiguous. The TCR comes from a man aged 55 to 70 with non-small cell lung cancer. CDR3 residues: CASSDSMGVNTEASF. The CDR3 DNA sequence: TGCGCCAGCAGTGATTCCATGGGAGTGAACACTGAAGCTTCCTTT.